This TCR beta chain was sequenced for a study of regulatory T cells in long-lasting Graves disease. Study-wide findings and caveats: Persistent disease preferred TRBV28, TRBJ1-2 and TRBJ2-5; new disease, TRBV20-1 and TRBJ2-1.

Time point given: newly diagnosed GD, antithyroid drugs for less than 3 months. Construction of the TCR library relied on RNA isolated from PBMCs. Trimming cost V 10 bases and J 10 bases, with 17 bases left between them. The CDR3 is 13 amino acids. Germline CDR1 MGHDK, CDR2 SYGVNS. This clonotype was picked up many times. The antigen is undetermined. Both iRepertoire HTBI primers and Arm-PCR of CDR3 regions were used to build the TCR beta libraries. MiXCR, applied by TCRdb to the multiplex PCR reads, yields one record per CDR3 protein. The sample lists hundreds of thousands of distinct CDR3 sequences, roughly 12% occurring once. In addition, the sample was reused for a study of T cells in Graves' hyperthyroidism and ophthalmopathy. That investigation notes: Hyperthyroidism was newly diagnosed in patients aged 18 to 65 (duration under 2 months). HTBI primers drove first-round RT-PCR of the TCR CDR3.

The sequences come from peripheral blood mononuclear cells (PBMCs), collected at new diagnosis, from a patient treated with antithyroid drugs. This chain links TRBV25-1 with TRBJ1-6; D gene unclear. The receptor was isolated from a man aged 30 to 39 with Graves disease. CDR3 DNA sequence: TGTGCCACCTCGATCGTTGAAGGATCACCCCTCCACTTT. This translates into CATSIVEGSPLHF.